The source of this T cell receptor beta chain is a study of response to subunit inactivated influenza vaccine. This clonotype was counted a few times. As yet, its antigen is unknown. The junction had 8 bases not matched to a gene; V was cut back by 1 base and J by 3 bases. This CDR3 region has 16 residues. Germline V gives CDR1 SQVTM, CDR2 ANQGSEA. Findings of the study overall: It was suggested by the authors that few new T cells are recruited by each seasonal influenza vaccination.

TCRdb recomputed calls from the RT-PCR reads with MiXCR, one row per CDR3 protein. The sample comprises 300,000 to 350,000 distinct CDR3 sequences, 22% of which are singletons, and approximately 10% rests with the top ten. This rearrangement joins TRBV29-1 to TRBJ2-3, with TRBD1 matching 9 bases. The receptor's source is a man aged 50-75 years who received an inactivated influenza vaccine. The starting material was PBMCs from blood, obtained 21 months after vaccination. CDR3 sequence reads: CSVEARDREGTDTQYF. Written as DNA, the CDR3 is TGCAGCGTTGAAGCCCGGGACAGGGAGGGTACAGATACGCAGTATTTT.